This entry lists 6 T cell receptor beta chains sequenced from one sample in a study of T cell repertoires in cytomegalovirus infection. TCRdb reprocessed the reads with MiXCR, giving one entry per CDR3 protein. The table has some 590,000 distinct CDR3 sequences, roughly 42% seen once. The antigens of these receptors remain unknown. The sequencing here drew on cultured PBMCs, taken from culture after CMV antigen stimulation. These receptors were taken from a human donor in good health (CMV status not recorded). Some clones in this sample may be carry-over from other donors' samples.

This clonotype came up a few times. The V and J genes are TRBV7-4 and TRBJ2-1; D might be TRBD1 or TRBD2, each matching 6 bases. The germline gives CDR1 SGHVT, CDR2 SQSDAQ. The CDR3 has 14 residues. Trimming took off 5 bases at V and 8 bases at J, with 16 bases between the two ends. The DNA for the CDR3 is TGTGCCAGCAGCGCCCCGGGGGCCCGGGATGAGCAGTTCTTC. Protein sequence: CASSAPGARDEQFF.

The gene calls are TRBV7-2 and TRBJ1-2; no definite D call. Trimming cost V 5 bases and J 7 bases, with 14 bases left between them. CDR3 length: 13 amino acids. Germline-derived CDR1 and CDR2 are SGHTA and FQGNSA. CDR3 sequence: CASSLVDAGGYTF. Here the CDR3 DNA reads TGTGCCAGCAGCCTCGTGGACGCCGGTGGCTACACCTTC.

Only a few counts were recorded for this clonotype. The chain links TRBV11-1 to TRBJ1-1; no definite D call. This CDR3 is 14 amino acids long. Germline-derived CDR1 and CDR2 are SGHAT and FQDESV (reference sequence). V dropped 2 bases and J dropped 7 bases, with 14 bases sitting between them. The CDR3 region is CASSLRSQKDEAFF. The DNA of the CDR3 is TGTGCCAGCAGCTTAAGGTCACAGAAGGATGAAGCTTTCTTT.

V and J are TRBV28 and TRBJ1-4; TRBD1 matches at 8 bases. CDR1 is MDHEN, CDR2 SYDVKM, per germline. J gave up 0 bases and V 7 bases, and 4 bases lay outside the gene matches. This CDR3 is 15 amino acids long. DNA for the CDR3: TGTGCCAGCAACGGACAGGGAGCAACTAATGAAAAACTGTTTTTT. Translation: CASNGQGATNEKLFF.

The chain links TRBV6-8 to TRBJ1-3; D might be TRBD1 (5 bases). Trimming took off 5 bases at V and 0 bases at J, with 17 bases between the two ends. Germline CDR1 and CDR2: MNHGY and SAAAGT. The CDR3 has 17 amino acids. The CDR3: CASSPKDILYSGNTIYF. In nucleotides, the CDR3 is TGTGCCAGCAGTCCGAAGGACATCCTCTACTCTGGAAACACCATATATTTT.

This clonotype was found a few times. CDR3 bases: TGTGCCAGCAGACTAAACAGGGGCGGCTACACCTTC. This translates into CASRLNRGGYTF. The J gene is TRBJ1-2, the V gene TRBV28, with 7 nucleotides matching TRBD1. The CDR3 has 12 amino acids. V shed 6 bases, J shed 8 bases, and the junction held 6 bases outside the gene matches. Per germline, CDR1 MDHEN and CDR2 SYDVKM.